This T cell receptor (beta chain) originates from a study of T cell repertoires in cytomegalovirus infection. Across the whole study: Indicated by public TCR beta signatures were CMV infection and matching HLA type. Findings of the study overall: Summed frequency of shared TCR beta families picked out CMV carriers who also had the relevant HLA. There were HLA-C-restricted CMV-specific TCR beta clonotypes dominating the ex vivo response.

A word on this clonotype: Antigen specificity is unknown.

Each CDR3 protein is one row after TCRdb ran MiXCR on the reads. The sample lists over 300,000 distinct CDR3 sequences, more than 8% occurring once. V was clipped by 3 bases and J by 1 base, with 9 bases between them. From germline, CDR1 is KGHSH and CDR2 LQKENI. This CDR3 has 14 residues. The source material was PBMCs. The sequence was collected from a human donor in good health (CMV status not recorded). Some clones in this sample may be carry-over from other donors' samples. This chain uses TRBV18 with TRBJ1-1, with no clear D. The DNA for the CDR3 is TGTGCCAGCTCACCTGGGATCGGGAACACTGAAGCTTTCTTT. The encoded protein is CASSPGIGNTEAFF.